This TCR beta chain was found in a study of CD8+ T cells in alopecia areata. Whole-study results and caveats: Uncertainty about whether baseline CD8+ expansion is linked to response remains, with one nonresponder. In lesional scalp, particularly from alopecia totalis/universalis, clonality was higher than in normal scalp.

V was clipped by 1 base and J by 5 bases, with 20 bases between them. The CDR3 runs 16 residues. CDR1 is SQVTM and CDR2 is ANQGSEA in the germline V gene. RNA extraction and reverse transcription yielded cDNA as sequencing template. Sequenced by immunoSEQ multiplex PCR; TCRdb stores in-frame clones only, minus some. The table includes more than 130,000 clones, 82% detected once. As to this clone: The antigen remains undetermined.

Noted treatment: oral pan-JAK inhibitor, 5-10 mg twice daily. This TCR came from a human donor with alopecia areata. The chain carries TRBV29-1 and TRBJ1-2; D is uncertain. This sample comprised CD8+ T cells sorted from blood, obtained at week 4, from a patient treated with tofacitinib. CDR3 residues: CSVEGSVTAVGYGYTF. CDR3 nucleotides: TGCAGCGTTGAAGGTTCTGTAACAGCCGTCGGGTATGGCTACACCTTC.